This TCR beta chain was sequenced for a study of molecular identifiers for immune sequencing clone quantification. Findings and limits, study-wide: Researchers reportedly could pick up spiked Jurkat TCR RNA from one cell mixed into one million naive cells. For highly expanded clones, sizes could be underestimated when identical TCR molecules share a barcode.

The CDR3 has 13 residues. J gave up 7 bases and V 4 bases, and 5 bases lay outside the gene matches. Germline assignment: CDR1 SNHLY and CDR2 FYNNEI. TCRdb independently ran MiXCR on the PCR reads; one entry per CDR3 protein. The sample records approximately 590,000 distinct CDR3 sequences, roughly 27% being singletons. This clonotype has a count of ten or more. Its cognate antigen is unknown. Naive CD8 T cells underwent sorting with the CD8+CD4-CCR7+CD45RA+ definition. The sequenced material came from naive CD8+ T cells from blood, with Jurkat cell RNA spiked in. Described subset: FACS-sorted CD8+CD4-CCR7+CD45RA+ naive T cells. The rearrangement uses TRBV2 and TRBJ2-7, with 9 bases matching TRBD2. The TCR sequence derives from a human donor in good health. Some libraries in this study had Jurkat cell RNA spiked in. CDR3 in DNA: TGTGCCAGCAGTGCGGGACTAGCTGGTGAGCAGTACTTC. Translated, it gives CASSAGLAGEQYF.